This T cell receptor (beta chain) was obtained from a study of CD4+ T cells in melanoma. V was pared by 8 bases and J by 0 bases, with 13 bases between. CDR3 length equals 14 residues. Germline lookup yields CDR1 MRHNA and CDR2 SNTAGT. Whole-study results and caveats: Neoantigen-specific CD4+ T cells in melanoma reportedly had diverse differentiation states.

A remark on this clone: Its antigen is not identified.

Some clones are missing from TCRdb's copy, which holds only in-frame ones; the method was immunoSEQ multiplex PCR. Of roughly 10,000 clones in the sample, roughly three fifths were seen once. The sequenced sample consisted of cells from a culture (not recorded whether cultured in vitro). This clonotype was obtained from a human donor with melanoma. This chain joins TRBV6-4 and TRBJ1-1; no firm D call. This CDR3 reads CASEPRALNTEAFF. The CDR3 DNA reads as TGTGCCAGCGAGCCGAGGGCCCTGAACACTGAAGCTTTCTTT.